A single sample is the source of the 23 T cell receptor beta chains below, sequenced in a study of regulatory T cells in long-lasting Graves disease. Time point reported: newly diagnosed GD, antithyroid drugs for less than 3 months. Generation of the TCR library employed RNA extracted from PBMCs. Researchers made TCR beta libraries by using iRepertoire HTBI primers and running Arm-PCR on CDR3 regions. In TCRdb, the multiplex PCR reads were re-called with MiXCR into one record per CDR3 protein. The sample records some 400,000 distinct CDR3 sequences, more than 12% being singletons. These data were also reused for a study on T cells in Graves' hyperthyroidism and ophthalmopathy.

Sequenced here: peripheral blood mononuclear cells (PBMCs), sampled at new diagnosis, from a patient treated with antithyroid drugs. These receptors came from a woman in her 30s with Graves disease.

This clonotype was picked up many times. V and J are TRBV6-2 or TRBV6-3 and TRBJ2-1, with unresolved D. V was trimmed by 2 bases and J by 0 bases, leaving 11 bases between them. Germline V gene sequence: CDR1 MNHEY, CDR2 SVGEGT. The CDR3 is 16 residues long. CDR3 nucleotides: TGTGCCAGCAGTTACGTAGGGCTAGACTCCTACAATGAGCAGTTCTTC. It is translated as CASSYVGLDSYNEQFF.

This clonotype came up a few times. The chain recombines TRBV6-1 with TRBJ1-5; no definite D call. The V and J ends lost 2 bases and 4 bases respectively, with 9 bases between them. CDR3 length equals 14 residues. Germline values: CDR1 MNHNS, CDR2 SASEGT. CDR3 DNA: TGTGCCAGCAGTGAATTTTTGGGGAATCAGCCCCAGCATTTT. Translation gives CASSEFLGNQPQHF.

This clonotype was picked up many times. The chain is built from TRBV5-1 and TRBJ2-7; D unresolved. The CDR3 runs 15 residues. V lost 2 bases, J lost 0 bases, and 12 bases lay in between. CDR1 is SGHRS, CDR2 YFSETQ, per germline. The CDR3 loop is CASSLSRALSYEQYF. In DNA, the CDR3 is TGCGCCAGCAGCTTAAGCCGGGCCCTCTCCTACGAGCAGTACTTC. Together with reference TRBV5-1 and TRBJ2-7, the CDR3 gives the full variable domain: KAGVTQTPRYLIKTRGQQVTLSCSPISGHRSVSWYQQTPGQGLQFLFEYFSETQRNKGNFPGRFSGRQFSNSRSEMNVSTLELGDSALYLCASSLSRALSYEQYFGPGTRLTVT.

V gene TRBV20-1 combines with J gene TRBJ1-2, with D unresolved. CDR1 and CDR2 (germline): DFQATT, SNEGSKA (reference sequence). The CDR3 consists of 13 residues. V was trimmed by 3 bases and J by 1 base, leaving 9 bases between them. This CDR3 is CSASPDYNYGYTF. The CDR3 region has the DNA TGCAGTGCTAGTCCGGACTATAACTATGGCTACACCTTC.

This clonotype has a handful of counts. The rearrangement links TRBV6-1 to TRBJ2-7; TRBD1 matches at 10 bases. This CDR3 comprises 16 residues. With 6 bases clipped from V and 0 bases from J, the junction kept 8 bases outside the gene matches. Germline CDR1 reads MNHNS; CDR2 reads SASEGT. CDR3 bases: TGTGCCAGCAGAACAATTAGGGACAGGGGCTCCTACGAGCAGTACTTC. It encodes CASRTIRDRGSYEQYF.

This clonotype was recorded many times. The V gene is TRBV24-1, the J gene TRBJ2-7; a possible D gene is TRBD2 (5 bases). This CDR3 contains 14 residues. The V end was cut by 5 bases, the J end by 0 bases, with 10 bases between. In germline, CDR1 is KGHDR, CDR2 SFDVKD. The chain's CDR3 is CATSGGQSSYEQYF. Written as DNA, the CDR3 is TGTGCCACCAGTGGAGGGCAGTCCTCCTACGAGCAGTACTTC.

CDR3 bases: TGTGCCAGCAGTTACTCGATGGTGGACGGAAGGTTTTACGAGCAGTACTTC. Translated, it gives CASSYSMVDGRFYEQYF. V and J are TRBV6-2 or TRBV6-3 and TRBJ2-7, with D uncertain. V was pared by 0 bases and J by 4 bases, with 19 bases between. This CDR3 region has 17 residues. The germline gives CDR1 MNHEY, CDR2 SVGEGT.

This clonotype was detected only a few times. This rearrangement joins TRBV7-8 to TRBJ1-2, with 7 positions matching TRBD1. Trimming removed 5 bases from V and 8 bases from J; junction bases left unmatched: 5. CDR1 SGHVS and CDR2 FQNEAQ come from the germline V gene. This CDR3 has 12 amino acids. The CDR3 DNA follows: TGTGCCAGCAGCGTCGGACAGGTCGGCTACACCTTC. Protein product: CASSVGQVGYTF. The complete variable domain, with remaining parts taken from reference TRBV7-8 and TRBJ1-2, reads GAGVSQSPRYKVAKRGQDVALRCDPISGHVSLFWYQQALGQGPEFLTYFQNEAQLDKSGLPSDRFFAERPEGSVSTLKIQRTQQEDSAVYLCASSVGQVGYTFGSGTRLTVV.

This clonotype showed up many times. The V call is TRBV24-1, the J call TRBJ2-1, with TRBD2 matching 10 bases. The germline CDR1 and CDR2 sequences are KGHDR and SFDVKD. Trimming removed 4 bases from V and 2 bases from J; junction bases left unmatched: 7. This CDR3 contains 17 residues. CDR3 region: CATSDHLAGDAYNEQFF. The DNA of the CDR3 is TGTGCCACCAGTGACCACCTAGCGGGAGACGCCTACAATGAGCAGTTCTTC.

As concerns this clonotype: Given a much more abundant clone one base away, this may be a read error. CDR3 sequence (DNA): TGTGCCATCAGTGATAGCGGGACAGGGCGGTACGAGCAGTACTTC. Translated, it gives CAISDSGTGRYEQYF. The rearrangement joins TRBV10-3 to TRBJ2-7, with D tentatively TRBD1 (9 bases). The CDR3 sequence is 15 residues long. Germline V gene sequence: CDR1 ENHRY, CDR2 SYGVKD. Trimming left V 3 bases short and J 4 bases short, with 16 bases between.

The sample holds many counts of this clonotype. The V and J genes are TRBV6-2 or TRBV6-3 and TRBJ1-4, with D uncertain. V was pared by 0 bases and J by 12 bases, with 20 bases between. The CDR3 consists of 16 residues. CDR1 and CDR2 (germline): MNHEY, SVGEGT. CDR3 loop: CASSYSQQTRAVELFF. CDR3 DNA sequence: TGTGCCAGCAGTTACTCTCAGCAAACGAGGGCAGTGGAACTGTTTTTT.

A few counts support this clonotype. The chain is built from TRBV5-5 and TRBJ2-7; TRBD1 matches 7 bases. The CDR3 consists of 14 residues. Germline V gene data show CDR1 as SGHKS and CDR2 as YYEKEE (reference sequence). The V and J ends lost 3 bases and 7 bases, in that order; junction bases with no gene match: 10. The CDR3 region is CASSSRTGAGEQYF. Here the CDR3 DNA reads TGTGCCAGCAGCTCCCGGACAGGCGCAGGGGAGCAGTACTTC.

This chain uses TRBV14 with TRBJ1-2, with D possibly being TRBD1 (5 bases). In germline, CDR1 is SGHDN, CDR2 FVKESK. The ends were cut back, 0 bases at V and 8 bases at J, with 19 bases in the middle. There are 16 residues in the CDR3. The CDR3 DNA reads TGTGCCAGCAGCCAAGAATCTAGGAGGGGCAGCGGGGGCTACACCTTC. Amino acids: CASSQESRRGSGGYTF. The full variable domain, in which reference TRBV14 and TRBJ1-2 provide the parts outside the CDR3, is EAGVTQFPSHSVIEKGQTVTLRCDPISGHDNLYWYRRVMGKEIKFLLHFVKESKQDESGMPNNRFLAERTGGTYSTLKVQPAELEDSGVYFCASSQESRRGSGGYTFGSGTRLTVV.

This clonotype was seen ten or more times. The chain carries TRBV20-1 and TRBJ2-1, with TRBD2 identical over 8 bases. Germline V lookup: CDR1 DFQATT, CDR2 SNEGSKA (reference sequence). V lost 0 bases to trimming and J lost 8 bases; unmatched junction nucleotides: 18. The CDR3 length is 18 residues. In DNA form, the CDR3 reads TGCAGTGCTAGAGACCCCCGTGGTTCGGGAGGGCCGTATGATGAGCAGTTCTTC. This gives the protein CSARDPRGSGGPYDEQFF.

About this clonotype: A read error is the likely source, as a far larger clone sits one nucleotide away. The DNA of the CDR3 is TGTGCCAGCAGAACTCCCTCCGGGCTCCACGAGCAGTTCTTC. The encoded protein is CASRTPSGLHEQFF. The V call is TRBV28, the J call TRBJ2-1, with unresolved D. Germline V lookup: CDR1 MDHEN, CDR2 SYDVKM. V shed 6 bases and J shed 10 bases, with 19 bases lying between them. The CDR3 extends over 14 amino acids.

With respect to this clonotype: This sequence may be a read error, since a much larger clone differs from it by one base. The chain is built from TRBV3-1 and TRBJ2-7, with D hard to call. Between the trimmed V and J ends, which lost 4 bases and 1 base, there was a span of 8 bases. Germline-derived CDR1 and CDR2 are LGHDT and YNNKEL (reference sequence). CDR3 length: 13 residues. The CDR3 nucleotides are TGTGCCAGCAGCCTGATAATATCCTACGAGCAGTACTTC. Its translation is CASSLIISYEQYF.

This clonotype was seen repeatedly, ten times or more. The gene calls are TRBV20-1 and TRBJ2-7, with D maybe TRBD1 (6 bases). The germline V gene has CDR1 DFQATT and CDR2 SNEGSKA (reference sequence). The CDR3 length is 14 residues. The ends were cut back, 5 bases at V and 0 bases at J, with 14 bases in the middle. The CDR3 DNA is TGCAGTGCTCAGTATCAGGGGTCCTCCTACGAGCAGTACTTC. It codes for CSAQYQGSSYEQYF.

Ten or more counts support this clonotype. The chain couples TRBV20-1 to TRBJ2-7, with 11 bases fitting TRBD2. CDR3 length equals 12 residues. With 3 bases clipped from V and 10 bases from J, the junction kept 5 bases outside the gene matches. The germline gives CDR1 DFQATT, CDR2 SNEGSKA (reference sequence). CDR3 in DNA: TGCAGTGCTAGGGTGACTAGCGGGAACCAGTACTTC. Protein product: CSARVTSGNQYF.

There are many counts of this clonotype. V is TRBV20-1 and J is TRBJ2-2; the D is unclear. V lost 0 bases, J lost 4 bases, and 12 bases lay in between. Germline assignment: CDR1 DFQATT and CDR2 SNEGSKA (reference sequence). The length of the CDR3 is 15 residues. CDR3: CSAREVTSLTGELFF. In nucleotides, the CDR3 is TGCAGTGCTAGAGAGGTGACGAGTCTCACCGGGGAGCTGTTTTTT.

As regards this clonotype: Given a much more abundant clone one base away, this may be a read error. The CDR3 sequence is CASSHTPSPGDRQETQYF. CDR3 in DNA: TGTGCCAGCAGCCACACCCCCTCTCCGGGAGATCGGCAAGAGACCCAGTACTTC. The rearrangement uses TRBV3-1 and TRBJ2-5, with D maybe TRBD2 (6 bases). Trimming shortened V by 3 bases and J by 2 bases, and 22 bases separated the two germline ends. Germline loops: CDR1 LGHDT, CDR2 YNNKEL (reference sequence). CDR3 size: 18 residues.

This clonotype was counted at least ten times. This likely comes from a read error, as the CDR3 has no conserved phenylalanine or tryptophan at its end. CDR3 in amino acids: CAWSVLAGSNEQFS. CDR3 sequence (DNA): TGTGCCTGGAGTGTTCTAGCGGGAAGCAATGAGCAGTTCTCC. V and J are TRBV30 and TRBJ2-1; 9 bases fit TRBD2. V was clipped by 0 bases and J by 6 bases; unmatched bases: 3. The CDR3 contains 14 residues. The V gene's germline CDR1 is GTSNPN and CDR2 SVGIG (reference sequence).

This clonotype was seen many times. The chain joins TRBV2 to TRBJ2-1; 11 bases line up with TRBD2. In germline, CDR1 is SNHLY, CDR2 FYNNEI. J was trimmed by 4 bases and V by 7 bases; bases with no gene match: 3. This CDR3 has 14 residues. The CDR3 sequence is CASIGTSGYNEQFF. DNA for the CDR3: TGTGCCAGCATCGGGACTAGCGGATACAATGAGCAGTTCTTC.

This clonotype occurred many times. The chain combines TRBV12-3 or TRBV12-4 with TRBJ2-3; TRBD1 is a possible D gene (6 bases). V was clipped by 10 bases and J by 2 bases, with 19 bases between them. The CDR3 contains 15 residues. DNA of the CDR3: TGTGCCACTCGAGGTCCGGGACACCTCACAGATACGCAGTATTTT. Its translation: CATRGPGHLTDTQYF.